This TCR beta chain was sequenced during a study of cytomegalovirus exposure and HLA in healthy donors. To note about this clone: Its cognate antigen is unknown.

The study, taken as a whole, reports: Cytomegalovirus association was assigned to more than 150 TCR beta chains. Later, an analysis showed that TCR beta chains associated with HLA were more clonally expanded than others that were equally common. In an earlier analysis, in some 600 donors, most V segments appeared productive either ~87% or ~30% of the time.

The PCR was carried out with 60 Vbeta primers and 13 Jbeta primers. Profiling relied on immunoSEQ multiplex PCR, and the TCRdb table lists in-frame clones only, not all of them. The sample lists around 62,000 clones; 60% to 80% were seen once. This sequence originates from a man aged 55 to 70 in good health and CMV-seropositive. The material sequenced was PBMCs.

CDR3 nucleotides: TGTGCCAGCAGCTTAATAGGGACAGGTGTTTATGGCTACACCTTC. Its protein product is CASSLIGTGVYGYTF. This sequence joins TRBV5-4 and TRBJ1-2, with 8 bases identical to TRBD1. This CDR3 is built from 15 residues. The V segment lost 2 bases and the J segment 5 bases; nucleotides outside the gene matches: 8. Per the germline V gene, CDR1 is SGHNT and CDR2 is YYREEE (reference sequence).